The clone carrying this T cell receptor (beta chain) was found many times. The target antigen is unknown. A library of TCRbeta sequences, prepared with unique molecular identifiers, was generated. MiXCR, applied by TCRdb to the PCR reads, yields one record per CDR3 protein. Among 250,000 or so distinct CDR3 sequences, around 8% were seen once, and the ten largest hold about 6.4%. This sample is drawn from a study of T-cell reconstitution after alpha-beta-depleted transplantation in children. V was trimmed by 4 bases and J by 14 bases, leaving 16 bases between them. Germline V gene data show CDR1 as SGHRS and CDR2 as YFSETQ. The CDR3 extends over 12 amino acids. Whole-study results and caveats: T cells produced anew were the main source of T-cell counts and diversity one year after transplant. Surviving recipient T cells and thymic progenitors produced the high day-60 TCRbeta diversity seen in some patients. Expanded graft clones numbering several hundred reportedly gave rise to alpha-beta T cells about two months after transplant.

V is TRBV5-1 and J is TRBJ2-1; the D call may be TRBD1 or TRBD2 (7 bases each). This receptor was obtained from a male patient under 18 who had a stem cell transplant for acute lymphoblastic leukemia, so the T cells may come from the graft donor. The source material was PBMCs, mostly from graft donor cells, sampled 180 days after TCRalphabeta/CD19-depleted stem cell transplant. The CDR3 spells CASSTGSGGEFF. CDR3 bases: TGCGCCAGCAGCACTGGGTCAGGGGGGGAGTTCTTC. Together with reference TRBV5-1 and TRBJ2-1, the CDR3 gives the full variable domain: KAGVTQTPRYLIKTRGQQVTLSCSPISGHRSVSWYQQTPGQGLQFLFEYFSETQRNKGNFPGRFSGRQFSNSRSEMNVSTLELGDSALYLCASSTGSGGEFFGPGTRLTVL.